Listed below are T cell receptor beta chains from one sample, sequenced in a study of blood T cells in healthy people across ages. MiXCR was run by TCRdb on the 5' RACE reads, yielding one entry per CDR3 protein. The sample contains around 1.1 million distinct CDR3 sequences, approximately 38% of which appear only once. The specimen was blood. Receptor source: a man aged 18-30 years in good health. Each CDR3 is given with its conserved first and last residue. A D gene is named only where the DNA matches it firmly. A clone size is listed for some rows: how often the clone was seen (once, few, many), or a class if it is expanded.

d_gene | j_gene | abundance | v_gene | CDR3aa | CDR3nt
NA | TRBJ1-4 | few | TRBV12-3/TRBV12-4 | CASSGDLSTNEKLFF | TGTGCCAGCAGTGGGGACTTATCAACTAATGAAAAACTGTTTTTT
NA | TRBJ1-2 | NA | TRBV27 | CASSLTSRNWDGYTF | TGTGCCAGCAGTTTAACGTCTCGGAATTGGGATGGCTACACCTTC
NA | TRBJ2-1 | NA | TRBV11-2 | CASSLEPPTPEQFF | TGCGCCAGCAGCTTAGAACCCCCCACTCCTGAGCAGTTCTTC
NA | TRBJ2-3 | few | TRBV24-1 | CATSSDTDTQYF | TGTGCCACCAGTTCAGACACAGATACGCAGTATTTT
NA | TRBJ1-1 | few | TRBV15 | CATSSGPPEAFF | TGTGCCACCAGCAGCGGACCCCCTGAAGCTTTCTTT
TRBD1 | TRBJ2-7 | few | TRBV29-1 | CSVVKTDRLSYEQYF | TGCAGCGTGGTAAAGACGGACAGGCTCTCCTACGAGCAGTACTTC
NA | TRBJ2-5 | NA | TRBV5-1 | CASSRRDGETQYF | TGCGCCAGCAGCCGTCGGGACGGAGAGACCCAGTACTTC
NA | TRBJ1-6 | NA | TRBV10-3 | CAIQSNNSPLHF | TGTGCCATACAGAGCAATAATTCACCCCTCCACTTT
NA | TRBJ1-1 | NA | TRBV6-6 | CASEDPQDYGTEAFF | TGTGCCAGCGAGGACCCTCAGGATTACGGCACTGAAGCTTTCTTT
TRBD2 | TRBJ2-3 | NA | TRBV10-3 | CAISTGGSTDTQYF | TGTGCCATCAGCACGGGGGGTAGCACAGATACGCAGTATTTT
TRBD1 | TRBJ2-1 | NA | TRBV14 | CASSQGIRTGVNEQFF | TGTGCCAGCAGCCAAGGTATTAGGACAGGGGTCAATGAGCAGTTCTTC
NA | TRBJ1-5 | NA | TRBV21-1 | CASSKVGYSNQPQHF | TGTGCCAGCAGCAAAGTCGGATATAGCAATCAGCCCCAGCATTTT
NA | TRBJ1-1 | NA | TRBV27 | CASSSSVAALAEAFF | TGTGCCAGCAGTTCATCGGTGGCCGCTCTGGCTGAAGCTTTCTTT
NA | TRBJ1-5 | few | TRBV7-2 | CASSLVHDSNQPQHF | TGTGCCAGCAGCCTTGTTCACGATAGCAATCAGCCCCAGCATTTT
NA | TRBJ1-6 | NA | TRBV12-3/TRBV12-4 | CASSLAQSPLHF | TGTGCCAGCAGTTTAGCGCAATCACCCCTCCACTTT
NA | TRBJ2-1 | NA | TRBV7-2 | CASSFQGSYNEQFF | TGTGCCAGCAGCTTTCAGGGTTCCTACAATGAGCAGTTCTTC
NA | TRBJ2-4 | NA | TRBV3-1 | CASSPGVLGIQYF | TGTGCCAGCAGCCCCGGGGTCCTGGGAATTCAGTACTTC
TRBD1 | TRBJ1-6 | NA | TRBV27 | CASTGGLNSPPHF | TGTGCCAGCACAGGGGGCCTTAATTCACCCCCCCACTTT
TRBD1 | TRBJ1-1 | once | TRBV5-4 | CASSWGPLTGGNTEAFF | TGTGCCAGCAGCTGGGGGCCGTTGACAGGGGGGAACACTGAAGCTTTCTTT
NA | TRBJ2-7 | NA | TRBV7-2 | CASSLERVSSYEQYF | TGTGCCAGCAGCTTAGAACGGGTGAGCTCCTACGAGCAGTACTTC
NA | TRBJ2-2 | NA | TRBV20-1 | CSATTGYTGELFF | TGCAGTGCTACGACCGGGTACACCGGGGAGCTGTTTTTT
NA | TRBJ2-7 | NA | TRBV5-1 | CASSLVFGESYNEQYF | TGCGCCAGCAGCTTGGTTTTCGGGGAGTCCTACAATGAGCAGTACTTC
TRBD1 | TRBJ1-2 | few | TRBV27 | CASSADRDLLNYGYTF | TGTGCCAGCAGTGCGGACAGGGACCTTCTTAACTATGGCTACACCTTC
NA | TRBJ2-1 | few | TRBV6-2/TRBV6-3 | CASSPTSTSYNEQFF | TGTGCCAGCAGCCCAACAAGCACCTCCTACAATGAGCAGTTCTTC
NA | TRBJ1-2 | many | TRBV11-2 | CASSPGTTNYGYTF | TGTGCCAGCAGCCCAGGGACTACTAACTATGGCTACACCTTC
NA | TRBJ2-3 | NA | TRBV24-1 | CATSDFGGLTDTQYF | TGTGCCACCAGTGATTTCGGGGGCCTCACAGATACGCAGTATTTT
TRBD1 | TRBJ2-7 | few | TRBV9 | CASSVVGTGDWKQYF | TGTGCCAGCAGCGTAGTCGGGACAGGGGACTGGAAGCAGTACTTC
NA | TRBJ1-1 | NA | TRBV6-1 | CASSEWLEANTEAFF | TGTGCCAGCAGTGAATGGTTGGAGGCGAACACTGAAGCTTTCTTT
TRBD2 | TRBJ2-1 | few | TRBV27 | CASSAIAGYNEQFF | TGTGCCAGCAGTGCGATAGCGGGCTACAATGAGCAGTTCTTC
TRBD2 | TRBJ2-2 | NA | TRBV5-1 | CASKPGTRANTGELFF | TGCGCCAGCAAACCCGGGACTAGGGCAAACACCGGGGAGCTGTTTTTT
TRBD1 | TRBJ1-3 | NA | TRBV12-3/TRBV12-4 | CASSRPLGQAGNTIYF | TGTGCCAGCAGTCGGCCGTTAGGACAGGCGGGAAACACCATATATTTT
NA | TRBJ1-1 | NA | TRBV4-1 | CASSQEGPRTAFF | TGCGCCAGCAGCCAAGAAGGCCCCCGGACGGCTTTCTTT
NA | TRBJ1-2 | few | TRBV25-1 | CASTDGPNEGYGYTF | TGTGCCAGCACCGACGGACCGAATGAGGGCTATGGCTACACCTTC
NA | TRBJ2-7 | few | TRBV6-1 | CASRVDFGSYEQYF | TGTGCCAGCAGAGTGGACTTCGGCTCCTACGAGCAGTACTTC
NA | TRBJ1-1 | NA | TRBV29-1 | CSVDVSGFFPEAFF | TGCAGCGTTGATGTCAGTGGCTTTTTCCCTGAAGCTTTCTTT
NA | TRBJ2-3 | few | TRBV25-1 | CASSDGGDTQYF | TGTGCCAGCAGTGATGGGGGGGATACGCAGTATTTT
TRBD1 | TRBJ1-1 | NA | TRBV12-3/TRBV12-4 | CASIRPGQMNAEAFF | TGTGCCAGCATTAGGCCGGGACAGATGAACGCTGAAGCTTTCTTT
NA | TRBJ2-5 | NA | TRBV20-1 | CSAVDMYQETQYF | TGCAGTGCTGTTGACATGTACCAAGAGACCCAGTACTTC
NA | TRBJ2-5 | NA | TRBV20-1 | CSARVDLGHKTQYF | TGCAGTGCTAGAGTGGACTTGGGTCACAAGACCCAGTACTTC
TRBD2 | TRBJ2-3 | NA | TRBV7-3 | CASSRGTSVSTDTQYF | TGTGCCAGCAGCAGAGGGACTAGCGTATCCACAGATACGCAGTATTTT
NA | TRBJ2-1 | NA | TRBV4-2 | CASSQDPGANERFF | TGTGCCAGCAGCCAAGATCCAGGGGCCAATGAGCGGTTCTTC
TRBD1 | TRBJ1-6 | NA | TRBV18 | CASSLAPGQNSPLHF | TGTGCCAGCTCCCTTGCCCCGGGACAGAATTCACCCCTCCACTTT
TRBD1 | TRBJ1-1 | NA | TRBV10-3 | CAVLQGDNTEAFF | TGTGCCGTATTACAGGGGGATAACACTGAAGCTTTCTTT
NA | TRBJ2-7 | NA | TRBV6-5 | CASSYDAGKGGEQYF | TGTGCCAGCAGTTACGACGCAGGGAAGGGAGGCGAGCAGTACTTC
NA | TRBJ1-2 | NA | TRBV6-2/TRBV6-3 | CASGHSARGYTF | TGTGCCAGCGGACATTCTGCGCGTGGCTACACCTTC
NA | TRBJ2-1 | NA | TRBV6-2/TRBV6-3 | CASRAGGSYEQFF | TGTGCCAGCAGGGCTGGGGGCTCGTATGAGCAGTTCTTC
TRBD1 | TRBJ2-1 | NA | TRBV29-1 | CSRDRGREQFF | TGCAGCCGGGACAGGGGAAGAGAGCAGTTCTTC
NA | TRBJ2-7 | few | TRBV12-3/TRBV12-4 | CASMTLSYEQYF | TGTGCCAGCATGACGCTTAGCTACGAGCAGTACTTC
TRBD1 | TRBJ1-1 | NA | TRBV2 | CASRSGTGNTEPFF | TGTGCCAGCAGATCCGGGACAGGGAACACTGAACCTTTCTTT
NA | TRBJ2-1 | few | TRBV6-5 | CASSLGETRNEQFF | TGTGCCAGCAGTCTAGGGGAGACTCGTAATGAGCAGTTCTTC
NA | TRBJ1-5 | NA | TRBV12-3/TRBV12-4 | CASTANSNQPQHF | TGTGCCAGCACGGCTAATAGCAATCAGCCCCAGCATTTT
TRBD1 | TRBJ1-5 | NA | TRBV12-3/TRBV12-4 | CASSLRQGRYQPQHF | TGTGCCAGCAGTCTCCGACAGGGCCGTTATCAGCCCCAGCATTTT
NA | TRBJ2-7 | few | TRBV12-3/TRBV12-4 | CASSSRLSTAKVPYEQYF | TGTGCCAGCAGTTCCCGACTCTCCACGGCTAAGGTCCCCTACGAGCAGTACTTC
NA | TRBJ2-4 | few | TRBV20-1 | CSGTDLAKNIQYF | TGCAGTGGTACGGATCTAGCCAAAAACATTCAGTACTTC
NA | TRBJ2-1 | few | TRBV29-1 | CSVEVTGNEQFF | TGCAGCGTTGAAGTCACGGGGAATGAGCAGTTCTTC
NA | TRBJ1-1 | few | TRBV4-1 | CASSQDGSGVTEAFF | TGCGCCAGCAGCCAAGATGGTTCGGGGGTCACTGAAGCTTTCTTT
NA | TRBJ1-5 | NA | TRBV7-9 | CASSVSDNQPQHF | TGTGCCAGCAGCGTCTCCGATAATCAGCCCCAGCATTTT
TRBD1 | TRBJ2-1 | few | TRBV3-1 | CASTTGGRNEQFF | TGTGCCAGTACAACAGGGGGTCGCAATGAGCAGTTCTTC